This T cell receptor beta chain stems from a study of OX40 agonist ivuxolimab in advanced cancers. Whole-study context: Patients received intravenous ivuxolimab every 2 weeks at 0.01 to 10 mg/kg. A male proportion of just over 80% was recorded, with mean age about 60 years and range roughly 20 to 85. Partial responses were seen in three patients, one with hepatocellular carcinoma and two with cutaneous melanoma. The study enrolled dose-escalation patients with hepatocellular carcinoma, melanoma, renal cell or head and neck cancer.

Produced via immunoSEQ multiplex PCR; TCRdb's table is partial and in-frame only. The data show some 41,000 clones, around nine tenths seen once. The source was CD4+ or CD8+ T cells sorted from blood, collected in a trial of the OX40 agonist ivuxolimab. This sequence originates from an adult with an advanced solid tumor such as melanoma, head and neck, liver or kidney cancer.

This chain's CDR3 is CASSQQSRDAEAFF. The CDR3 DNA follows: TGCGCCAGCAGCCAACAGTCGAGAGACGCTGAAGCTTTCTTT. This rearrangement joins TRBV4-1 to TRBJ1-1; D not resolved. The CDR3 is 14 amino acids. Germline values: CDR1 MGHRA, CDR2 YSYEKL. Trimming shortened V by 2 bases and J by 6 bases, and 13 bases separated the two germline ends.